The entry below describes one TCR beta chain. Its target is unknown. This entry comes from a study of cytomegalovirus exposure and HLA in healthy donors. Study background: For the roughly 370 genotyped donors, 75% to 90% fell within the Caucasian-associated ancestry cluster.

Everyone who donated was a healthy bone marrow donor. The PCR contained 60 Vbeta and 13 Jbeta primers. TCRdb keeps only in-frame clones here, not all; method: immunoSEQ multiplex PCR. The profile covers over 95,000 clones, with about 79% appearing a single time and 2% to 2.5% taken by the ten largest. The CDR3 has 15 residues. Germline CDR1 is SNHLY and CDR2 is FYNNEI. Trimming took off 6 bases at V and 0 bases at J, with 12 bases between the two ends. Points from the study as a whole: CMV serostatus was the sole immune exposure information available. The majority of TCR sequences were rare, yet some public TCRs appeared in many donors.

The receptor was isolated from a human donor in good health. V usage is TRBV2 and J usage is TRBJ1-3; D is ambiguous. The specimen was PBMCs. CDR3 DNA sequence: TGTGCCAGCAGCCGGGATTTAAGCTCTGGAAACACCATATATTTT. Protein product: CASSRDLSSGNTIYF.